One sample yielded the 25 T cell receptor beta chains listed below, sequenced in a study of regulatory T cells in long-lasting Graves disease. As to time point: newly diagnosed GD, antithyroid drugs for less than 3 months. Construction of the TCR library relied on RNA isolated from PBMCs. Libraries of TCR beta came from iRepertoire HTBI primers plus Arm-PCR of CDR3 regions. MiXCR, run by TCRdb on the multiplex PCR reads, gives a single entry per CDR3 protein. In the table there are hundreds of thousands of distinct CDR3 sequences, over 15% of which are singletons. This sample also belongs to another study, concerning T cells in Graves' hyperthyroidism and ophthalmopathy.

This sample comprised peripheral blood mononuclear cells (PBMCs), obtained at new diagnosis, from a patient treated with antithyroid drugs. These receptors came from a woman aged 25-40 years with Graves disease.

Comment on this clonotype: A much bigger clone sits one base away, suggesting this may be a read error. V and J are TRBV28 and TRBJ2-3; D uncertain. Germline assignment: CDR1 MDHEN and CDR2 SYDVKM. This CDR3 has 14 residues. DNA for the CDR3: TGTGCCAGCAGTTTACGAGGTCGCACAGATACGCGGTATTTT. Translated: CASSLRGRTDTRYF.

This clonotype has at least ten counts. The gene calls are TRBV11-3 and TRBJ2-1, with TRBD1 matching over 7 bases. CDR1 is SGHNT and CDR2 is YENEEA in the germline V gene. With 0 bases clipped from V and 4 bases from J, the junction kept 3 bases outside the gene matches. The CDR3 length is 15 residues. This CDR3 reads CASSLDRDSYNEQFF. The CDR3 DNA follows: TGTGCCAGCAGCTTAGACCGGGACAGTTACAATGAGCAGTTCTTC.

Only a few counts were recorded for this clonotype. The CDR3 here is CASSEGTAAASDTQYF. The CDR3 DNA sequence: TGCGCCAGCAGTGAGGGGACTGCCGCCGCCTCAGATACGCAGTATTTT. The chain is built from TRBV10-1 and TRBJ2-3, with D tentatively TRBD2 (6 bases). The CDR3 extends over 16 amino acids. CDR1 and CDR2 (germline): WNHNN, SYGVQD (reference sequence). The V and J ends lost 2 bases and 4 bases respectively, with 16 bases between them.

This clonotype was seen repeatedly, ten times or more. V and J are TRBV6-2 or TRBV6-3 and TRBJ2-3; 15 positions agree with TRBD2. Germline-derived CDR1 and CDR2 are MNHEY and SVGEGT. The ends lost 6 bases at V and 2 bases at J; junction bases unmatched: 15. CDR3 length: 20 amino acids. The CDR3 protein is CASRTSFGTSGRFPTDTQYF. CDR3 nucleotide sequence: TGTGCCAGCAGAACCTCCTTCGGGACTAGCGGGAGGTTTCCCACAGATACGCAGTATTTT.

This clonotype was counted many times. The V gene is TRBV11-2, the J gene TRBJ2-1, with TRBD2 matching over 13 bases. J gave up 5 bases and V 4 bases, and 11 bases lay outside the gene matches. The CDR3 covers 18 residues. Germline loops: CDR1 SGHAT, CDR2 FQNNGV. The CDR3 sequence is CASSWGWMGLAGNNEQFF. Written as DNA, the CDR3 is TGTGCCAGCAGCTGGGGGTGGATGGGACTAGCGGGAAACAATGAGCAGTTCTTC.

This clonotype was found many times. V usage is TRBV7-2 and J usage is TRBJ2-1, with D uncertain. CDR3 size: 12 residues. Germline CDR1 reads SGHTA; CDR2 reads FQGNSA. V lost 1 base and J lost 10, with 8 bases in between. CDR3 nucleotides: TGTGCCAGCAGCTTAGGAGGTAAAGAGCAGTTCTTC. It translates to CASSLGGKEQFF.

This clonotype was observed a single time. The V call is TRBV12-3 or TRBV12-4, the J call TRBJ2-1, with 16 bases identical to TRBD2. The J segment lost 2 bases and the V segment lost 3 bases, leaving 4 bases of the junction unmatched. This CDR3 comprises 18 residues. CDR3: CASSLGTSGRVAYNEQFF. CDR3 sequence (DNA): TGTGCCAGCAGTTTGGGGACTAGCGGGAGGGTCGCCTACAATGAGCAGTTCTTC.

This clonotype was seen at least ten times. The chain combines TRBV7-9 with TRBJ2-7; no clear D. The CDR3 runs 10 residues. Germline V gives CDR1 SEHNR, CDR2 FQNEAQ (reference sequence). Trimming removed 5 bases at V and 4 bases at J, with 3 bases between. The CDR3 region has the DNA TGTGCCAGCAGCCGGTACGAGCAGTACTTC. It yields the protein CASSRYEQYF.

This chain links TRBV6-1 with TRBJ1-4; TRBD1 is a possible D gene (6 bases). V was cut by 6 bases and J by 6 bases, with 11 bases left in between. Germline V gene data show CDR1 as MNHNS and CDR2 as SASEGT. The CDR3 totals 13 residues. This CDR3 reads CASRKGGDEKLFF. The CDR3 coding sequence is TGTGCCAGCAGAAAGGGGGGGGATGAAAAACTGTTTTTT.

This chain joins TRBV6-1 and TRBJ2-1; tentative D call: TRBD1 (6 bases). The germline V gene encodes CDR1 MNHNS and CDR2 SASEGT. This CDR3 region has 13 residues. V dropped 11 bases and J dropped 0 bases, with 11 bases sitting between them. The CDR3 protein is CAAKDSSYNEQFF. The DNA for the CDR3 is TGTGCCGCGAAGGACAGCTCCTACAATGAGCAGTTCTTC.

Comments on this clonotype: It may be a read error: a sequence one base away is much more abundant. This chain links TRBV5-8 with TRBJ2-7; TRBD2 might be the D (6 bases). Germline V gene sequence: CDR1 SGHTS, CDR2 YDEGEE. The V gene lost 4 bases and the J gene lost 5 bases, with 19 bases spanning the gap. CDR3 length equals 15 residues. This CDR3 is CASSICGGLTNEQYF. Here the CDR3 DNA reads TGTGCCAGCAGCATCTGTGGAGGGCTGACGAACGAGCAGTACTTC.

About this clonotype: Given a much more abundant clone one base away, this may be a read error. The chain joins TRBV11-2 to TRBJ2-1, with D hard to call. The CDR3 has 15 residues. V was clipped by 0 bases and J by 8 bases, with 14 bases between them. The V gene's germline CDR1 is SGHAT and CDR2 FQNNGV. CDR3 protein: CASSLEGLAGHEQFF. DNA of the CDR3: TGTGCCAGCAGCTTAGAGGGCCTTGCCGGCCATGAGCAGTTCTTC.

This clonotype was observed at least ten times. V and J are TRBV30 and TRBJ1-4, with TRBD1 as a possible D gene (5 bases). Germline V gene data show CDR1 as GTSNPN and CDR2 as SVGIG (reference sequence). The CDR3 length is 13 residues. The germline V and J ends were trimmed by 0 bases and 8 bases, with 10 bases remaining between them. CDR3 DNA: TGTGCCTGGAGTGTCAGGGACGGAGAAAAACTGTTTTTT. Translated, it gives CAWSVRDGEKLFF.

The chain combines TRBV24-1 with TRBJ2-3; D ambiguous. V was trimmed by 7 bases and J by 5 bases, leaving 18 bases between them. CDR3 length: 15 residues. Germline CDR1 is KGHDR and CDR2 is SFDVKD. The CDR3 spells CATRHSTPDGDTQYF. The CDR3 DNA is TGTGCCACCAGACATTCCACCCCCGATGGAGATACGCAGTATTTT.

A few counts support this clonotype. The chain links TRBV30 to TRBJ2-7; 7 bases fit TRBD1. The CDR3 spans 14 residues. From germline, CDR1 is GTSNPN and CDR2 SVGIG (reference sequence). Trimming at V came to 4 bases and at J to 2 bases, leaving 8 bases not matched to a gene. The CDR3 reads CAWTNRDRPYEQYF. CDR3 nucleotides: TGTGCCTGGACAAACCGGGACAGACCCTACGAGCAGTACTTC.

This clonotype was detected many times. This rearrangement joins TRBV28 to TRBJ2-1, with 7 bases matching TRBD1. Losses at the gene ends were 5 bases for V and 8 bases for J; bases not matched to a gene: 15. Germline CDR1 MDHEN, CDR2 SYDVKM. This CDR3 is 16 amino acids long. CDR3 protein: CASSPRGAPGTDEQFF. DNA of the CDR3: TGTGCCAGCAGTCCCCGAGGTGCGCCCGGGACAGATGAGCAGTTCTTC.

This clonotype appeared many times. V gene TRBV2 combines with J gene TRBJ2-3, with TRBD1 matching over 10 bases. After removal of 4 bases from V and 4 bases from J, the junction contained 5 bases not matched to a gene. The CDR3 loop spans 15 amino acids. Looked up from germline, CDR1 is SNHLY and CDR2 is FYNNEI. The CDR3 nucleotides read TGTGCCAGCAGTGGGTTGACAGGGGGCGCAGATACGCAGTATTTT. As protein: CASSGLTGGADTQYF.

This clonotype was detected many times. J is TRBJ1-5 and V is TRBV2, with 10 bases fitting TRBD1. Germline values: CDR1 SNHLY, CDR2 FYNNEI. V gave up 6 bases and J gave up 4 bases; unmatched junction bases: 9. This CDR3 contains 16 residues. The CDR3 loop is CASRRGQGILNQPQHF. CDR3 DNA sequence: TGTGCCAGCAGGAGGGGACAGGGGATACTTAATCAGCCCCAGCATTTT.

This clonotype showed up many times. The chain is built from TRBV5-1 and TRBJ2-6, with a possible D match to TRBD1 (6 bases). CDR3 length equals 14 residues. CDR1 SGHRS and CDR2 YFSETQ come from the germline V gene. Between the trimmed V and J ends, which lost 9 bases and 2 bases, there was a span of 12 bases. CDR3 region: CATARTAGANVLTF. CDR3 nucleotides: TGCGCCACGGCCCGGACAGCTGGGGCCAACGTCCTGACTTTC.

The table lists this clonotype with a few counts. V is TRBV19 and J is TRBJ2-2; possibly TRBD1 for D (6 bases). The CDR3 covers 15 residues. Germline V lookup: CDR1 LNHDA, CDR2 SQIVND (reference sequence). Trimming took 5 bases from V and 0 from J, leaving 10 bases between them. CDR3 sequence reads: CASSEDSANTGELFF. The CDR3 DNA is TGTGCCAGTAGTGAGGACAGCGCGAACACCGGGGAGCTGTTTTTT.

This chain uses TRBV7-3 with TRBJ2-2, with 14 bases that match TRBD2. Germline loops: CDR1 SGHTA, CDR2 FQGTGA. The CDR3 is 19 amino acids. With 5 bases clipped from V and 7 bases from J, the junction kept 15 bases outside the gene matches. The CDR3 region is CASSTHPGLAGVENGELFF. The DNA for the CDR3 is TGTGCCAGCAGCACCCATCCGGGACTAGCGGGAGTCGAGAACGGGGAGCTGTTTTTT.

This clonotype came up many times. The chain recombines TRBV28 with TRBJ2-3; TRBD2 agrees at 7 bases. Germline V gene data show CDR1 as MDHEN and CDR2 as SYDVKM. This CDR3 is 19 amino acids long. The ends lost 7 bases at V and 6 bases at J; junction bases unmatched: 25. The CDR3 DNA is TGTGCCAGCACCCCCAGCGGTGGGGCTAGCGGCACCGTCTGGGATACGCAGTATTTT. Its translation is CASTPSGGASGTVWDTQYF.

This clonotype was seen ten or more times. The chain uses TRBV28 and TRBJ1-2; unclear D gene. The CDR3 has 15 amino acids. The germline gives CDR1 MDHEN, CDR2 SYDVKM. Trimming cost V 8 bases and J 9 bases, with 25 bases left between them. This chain's CDR3 is CASLMRAALGLSYTF. The CDR3, as DNA: TGTGCCAGCCTGATGAGGGCGGCCCTGGGCTTAAGCTACACCTTC.

The V gene is TRBV5-5, the J gene TRBJ2-2; D gene uncertain. V lost 5 bases to trimming and J lost 6 bases, with 8 bases between them. The germline V gene has CDR1 SGHKS and CDR2 YYEKEE (reference sequence). The CDR3 is 12 amino acids. CDR3: CASRPSAGELFF. DNA for the CDR3: TGTGCCAGCAGGCCAAGCGCCGGGGAGCTGTTTTTT.

This clonotype was detected ten times or more. The CDR3 DNA reads TGTGCCAGCAGCTTAGCGGTTGACAGTACCTACAATGAGCAGTTCTTC. Translation: CASSLAVDSTYNEQFF. The chain is built from TRBV7-9 and TRBJ2-1; tentative D call: TRBD1 (5 bases). The CDR3 contains 16 residues. CDR1 is SEHNR and CDR2 is FQNEAQ in the germline V gene (reference sequence). V lost 0 bases and J 2 bases, leaving 11 bases between the germline ends.